Presented here are 21 T cell receptor beta chains from one specimen sequenced in a study of CD8+ T cells in alopecia areata. Investigators isolated RNA and reverse transcribed it into cDNA to act as the sequencing template. Measured with immunoSEQ multiplex PCR; TCRdb has only the in-frame clones, and not every one. This repertoire shows more than 110,000 clones, nearly 55% found once; its top ten account for 15% to 20%. Treatment reported: oral pan-JAK inhibitor, 5-10 mg twice daily. Material: CD8+ T cells sorted from blood, obtained at week 4, from a patient treated with tofacitinib. The source is a human donor with alopecia areata.

The genes are TRBV7-8 and TRBJ1-6, with 8 bases that match TRBD1. This CDR3 has 15 residues. The germline CDR1 and CDR2 sequences are SGHVS and FQNEAQ. Trimming at V came to 5 bases and at J to 9 bases, leaving 9 bases not matched to a gene. The DNA of the CDR3 is TGTGCCAGCAGCCCAGTCCAGGGGGCGCGTTCACCCCTCCACTTT. As protein: CASSPVQGARSPLHF.

This clone was detected a few times. The chain is built from TRBV13 and TRBJ2-7; D tentatively reads TRBD1 or TRBD2 (5 bases each). The germline V gene has CDR1 PRHDT and CDR2 FYEKMQ (reference sequence). This CDR3 is 15 amino acids long. V shed 5 bases and J shed 6 bases, with 20 bases lying between them. The CDR3: CASSPRGDGGVEQYF. The CDR3 coding sequence is TGTGCCAGCAGCCCGCGAGGGGACGGAGGAGTCGAGCAGTACTTC.

The chain links TRBV29-1 to TRBJ2-6, with no clear D. The length of the CDR3 is 14 residues. The germline V gene has CDR1 SQVTM and CDR2 ANQGSEA. Trimming cost V 6 bases and J 0 bases, with 9 bases left between them. The CDR3, as DNA: TGCAGCGTCCAAGGTGTCTCTGGGGCCAACGTCCTGACTTTC. Its protein product is CSVQGVSGANVLTF.

The chain combines TRBV13 with TRBJ2-1, with a weak D call TRBD2 (6 bases). The germline CDR1 and CDR2 sequences are PRHDT and FYEKMQ (reference sequence). V lost 4 bases, J lost 5 bases, and 21 bases lay in between. CDR3 length: 17 residues. The CDR3 loop is CASSSRRGTLGDNEQFF. The CDR3 DNA sequence: TGTGCCAGCAGCTCTCGTAGAGGGACTCTAGGAGACAATGAGCAGTTCTTC.

The chain uses TRBV11-2 and TRBJ1-5; 7 nucleotides match TRBD1. This CDR3 has 15 amino acids. Losses at the gene ends were 1 base for V and 3 bases for J; bases not matched to a gene: 3. CDR1 and CDR2 (germline): SGHAT, FQNNGV. This CDR3 reads CASSLGDSHNQPQHF. CDR3 DNA: TGTGCCAGCAGCTTAGGGGACAGTCACAATCAGCCCCAGCATTTT.

The chain links TRBV5-6 to TRBJ1-1; no clear D. Germline CDR1 SGHDT, CDR2 YYEEEE. This CDR3 region has 13 residues. Trimming stripped 4 bases from V and 1 base from J, with 8 bases between. The CDR3 loop reads CASSRAENTEAFF. The CDR3 bases are TGTGCCAGCAGCAGGGCCGAGAACACTGAAGCTTTCTTT. Filled out from reference TRBV5-6 and TRBJ1-1, the complete variable domain reads DAGVTQSPTHLIKTRGQQVTLRCSPKSGHDTVSWYQQALGQGPQFIFQYYEEEERQRGNFPDRFSGHQFPNYSSELNVNALLLGDSALYLCASSRAENTEAFFGQGTRLTVV.

J is TRBJ1-4 and V is TRBV7-9; D is ambiguous. Trimming cost V 6 bases and J 8 bases, with 13 bases left between them. Germline lookup yields CDR1 SEHNR and CDR2 FQNEAQ (reference sequence). The CDR3 is 13 residues long. CDR3 nucleotide sequence: TGTGCCAGCAGTCTTGGTGGTGGCGAAAAACTGTTTTTT. This gives the protein CASSLGGGEKLFF.

This clone was observed a handful of times. Germline is not matched at one junction end, which may reflect a read error. The chain is built from TRBV15 and TRBJ2-1; the D is unclear. The length of the CDR3 is 13 residues. Germline CDR1 LNHNV, CDR2 YYDKDF (reference sequence). CDR3 sequence reads: CATRRAEGAEQFF. DNA of the CDR3: TGTGCCACCAGGAGAGCTGAAGGCGCTGAGCAGTTCTTC.

This clone was seen only a few times. The chain has TRBV2 and TRBJ2-5, with 7 positions matching TRBD1. The V gene's germline CDR1 is SNHLY and CDR2 FYNNEI. CDR3 length: 17 residues. The V gene end was trimmed by 0 bases and the J gene end by 5 bases; junction bases not matched to a gene: 12. The CDR3 spells CASSEALGATGSETQYF. For the CDR3, the DNA is TGTGCCAGCAGTGAAGCGCTTGGGGCGACAGGGTCCGAGACCCAGTACTTC.

This chain links TRBV15 with TRBJ2-2, with unresolved D. The CDR3 sequence is 14 residues long. V was cut by 1 base and J by 4 bases, with 7 bases left in between. Germline CDR1 LNHNV, CDR2 YYDKDF (reference sequence). The CDR3 DNA is TGTGCCACCAGCAGAGCTGAGTCCACCGGGGAGCTGTTTTTT. The encoded protein is CATSRAESTGELFF.

The CDR3 DNA is TGTGCCAGCAGTGAGGTTAGATTGGGGCAGGGGGCTTACAATGAGCAGTTCTTC. Translated, it gives CASSEVRLGQGAYNEQFF. The chain couples TRBV6-1 to TRBJ2-1; TRBD1 aligns across 8 bases. V lost 3 bases to trimming and J lost 4 bases; unmatched junction nucleotides: 14. CDR3 size: 18 residues. The V gene's germline CDR1 is MNHNS and CDR2 SASEGT.

V usage is TRBV5-1 and J usage is TRBJ2-7, with D unclear. V dropped 4 bases and J dropped 0 bases, with 8 bases sitting between them. The CDR3 spans 13 residues. Germline V gene data show CDR1 as SGHRS and CDR2 as YFSETQ. This CDR3 is CASSPISSYEQYF. In DNA, the CDR3 is TGCGCCAGCAGCCCAATCAGCTCCTACGAGCAGTACTTC.

This clone was observed a handful of times. The V and J genes are TRBV29-1 and TRBJ2-1; possible D gene TRBD2, 6 bases. The CDR3 sequence is 16 residues long. Trimming took 1 base from V and 2 from J, leaving 15 bases between them. The V gene's germline CDR1 is SQVTM and CDR2 ANQGSEA. The CDR3, as DNA: TGCAGCGTTGAAGTGGGGGGTTGGGACCCCTACAATGAGCAGTTCTTC. It is translated as CSVEVGGWDPYNEQFF.

The chain recombines TRBV7-3 with TRBJ1-1; TRBD1 matches 7 bases. With V trimmed by 1 base and J by 4 bases, 6 bases remained unmatched. Germline V gene sequence: CDR1 SGHTA, CDR2 FQGTGA. The CDR3 has 15 residues. The CDR3 sequence: CASSLNEGAPTEAFF. For the CDR3, the DNA is TGTGCCAGCAGCTTAAACGAGGGGGCTCCCACTGAAGCTTTCTTT.

This clone has just one count. The J gene is TRBJ1-3, the V gene TRBV30; D unclear. CDR3 length: 15 residues. Trimming left V 1 base short and J 2 bases short, with 12 bases between. Germline V gene lookup returns CDR1 GTSNPN and CDR2 SVGIG (reference sequence). The CDR3 DNA sequence: TGTGCCTGGAGTGGGCCAAAAAAAGCTGGAAACACCATATATTTT. Encoded protein: CAWSGPKKAGNTIYF. The full variable domain, rest sourced from reference TRBV30 and TRBJ1-3, is SQTIHQWPATLVQPVGSPLSLECTVEGTSNPNLYWYRQAAGRGLQLLFYSVGIGQISSEVPQNLSASRPQDRQFILSSKKLLLSDSGFYLCAWSGPKKAGNTIYFGEGSWLTVV.

This chain links TRBV15 with TRBJ1-5; tentative D call: TRBD1 (5 bases). Trimming left V 0 bases short and J 2 bases short, with 8 bases between. Germline V gene data show CDR1 as LNHNV and CDR2 as YYDKDF (reference sequence). The CDR3 runs 15 residues. The chain's CDR3 is CATSRDRGRNQPQHF. In DNA form, the CDR3 reads TGTGCCACCAGCAGAGACCGGGGCCGCAATCAGCCCCAGCATTTT.

This clone appeared a single time. V gene TRBV27 combines with J gene TRBJ2-3; 8 positions match TRBD1. Trimming removed 7 bases from V and 2 bases from J; junction bases left unmatched: 11. CDR1 and CDR2 from the germline V gene are MNHEY and SMNVEV (reference sequence). The CDR3 is 16 amino acids. The CDR3, as DNA: TGTGCCAGCACCCCTGGCAGGGGGCGACCCACAGATACGCAGTATTTT. Amino acid sequence: CASTPGRGRPTDTQYF.

V usage is TRBV7-9 and J usage is TRBJ2-7; D gene unclear. CDR3 length: 13 residues. Looked up from germline, CDR1 is SEHNR and CDR2 is FQNEAQ (reference sequence). The V end was cut by 2 bases, the J end by 3 bases, with 8 bases between. CDR3 loop: CASSLTPSYEQYF. The CDR3 DNA reads as TGTGCCAGCAGCTTAACCCCCAGCTACGAGCAGTACTTC.

The CDR3 DNA follows: TGTGCCAGCAGCTCCCTAGTAGGGGAGCAGTACTTC. This codes for CASSSLVGEQYF. V usage is TRBV14 and J usage is TRBJ2-7; no reliable D call. V lost 5 bases, J lost 7 bases, and 12 bases lay in between. The V gene's germline CDR1 is SGHDN and CDR2 FVKESK. The CDR3 totals 12 residues.

This clone was detected only a few times. The CDR3 DNA is TGTGCCAGCAGCAGGGAGAGGAACACTGAAGCTTTCTTT. It encodes CASSRERNTEAFF. J is TRBJ1-1 and V is TRBV13; D not resolved. V was pared by 5 bases and J by 1 base, with 8 bases between. The CDR3 consists of 13 residues. CDR1 is PRHDT and CDR2 is FYEKMQ in the germline V gene (reference sequence). The whole variable domain, filled in from reference TRBV13 and TRBJ1-1, reads AAGVIQSPRHLIKEKRETATLKCYPIPRHDTVYWYQQGPGQDPQFLISFYEKMQSDKGSIPDRFSAQQFSDYHSELNMSSLELGDSALYFCASSRERNTEAFFGQGTRLTVV.

There are a few counts of this clone. The chain recombines TRBV18 with TRBJ2-5; D uncertain. The germline V gene encodes CDR1 KGHSH and CDR2 LQKENI. This CDR3 has 12 residues. V was cut by 5 bases and J by 4 bases, with 8 bases left in between. In DNA, the CDR3 is TGTGCCAGCTCATCCCTGGGAGAGACCCAGTACTTC. It yields the protein CASSSLGETQYF.